The clone carrying this T cell receptor (beta chain) has at least ten counts. As yet, its antigen is unknown. The data belong to a study of CD8 T cells in ankylosing spondylitis. Notes on the study in general: Clones linked with disease were CD8+ and fairly uncommon in the peripheral blood. Disease-linked clones were reportedly significantly enriched in matched ankylosing spondylitis synovial fluid. Both synovial fluid and blood in reactive arthritis had previously been reported to carry some motif variants. For ankylosing spondylitis blood, a TCR beta motif of seven to nine highly homologous variants appeared characteristic.

The CDR3 is made up of 17 amino acids. CDR1 and CDR2 (germline): MDHEN, SYDVKM. V lost 6 bases, J lost 5 bases, and 15 bases stayed unmatched. TCR beta libraries were made by quantitative 5'-RACE with molecular barcodes. TCRdb re-called the 5' RACE reads through MiXCR, storing one row per CDR3 protein. The sample records about 500,000 distinct CDR3 sequences, over 4% being singletons. The specimen sequenced was blood, either unsorted or a sorted T cell fraction (not recorded which). The TCR originated in a male donor with ankylosing spondylitis. This rearrangement joins TRBV28 to TRBJ2-3; 9 bases are shared with TRBD1. The CDR3 DNA reads TGTGCCAGCAGACGGGGGACAGGGAGTTGGTTTAGAGATACGCAGTATTTT. This gives the protein CASRRGTGSWFRDTQYF.